This TCR beta chain was obtained from a study of CD8 T cells in Susac syndrome. Reverse transcription of roughly 0.45 to 1 ug RNA used random hexamers. Each CDR3 protein gets one entry after TCRdb re-called the immunoSEQ multiplex PCR reads with MiXCR. The repertoire holds approximately 75,000 distinct CDR3 sequences, 85% to 95% seen once, with 0.24% in the top ten. Purification of the CD8+ and CD4+ T cells relied on negative isolation, and TEMRA cells underwent FACS enrichment. Per germline, CDR1 PRHDT and CDR2 FYEKMQ (reference sequence). This CDR3 region has 16 residues. J lost 3 bases, V lost 2 bases, and 4 bases had no gene match.

The chain employs TRBV13 and TRBJ2-5; 12 bases fit TRBD2. The material sequenced was CD8+ T cells from PBMCs. The receptor comes from a human donor in good health. CDR3 DNA sequence: TGTGCCAGCAGCTTACTAGCGGGGGGGAGGAAAGAGACCCAGTACTTC. It is translated as CASSLLAGGRKETQYF.